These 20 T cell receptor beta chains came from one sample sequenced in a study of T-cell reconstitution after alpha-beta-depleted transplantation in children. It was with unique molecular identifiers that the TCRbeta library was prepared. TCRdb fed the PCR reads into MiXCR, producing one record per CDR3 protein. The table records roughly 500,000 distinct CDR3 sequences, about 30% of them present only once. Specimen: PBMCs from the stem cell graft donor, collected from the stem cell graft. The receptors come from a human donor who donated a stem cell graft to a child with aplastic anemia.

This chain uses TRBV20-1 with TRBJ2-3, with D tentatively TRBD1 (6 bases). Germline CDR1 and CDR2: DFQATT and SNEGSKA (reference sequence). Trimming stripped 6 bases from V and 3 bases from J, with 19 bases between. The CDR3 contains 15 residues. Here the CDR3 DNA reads TGCAGTGCGCACCCACAGGGATTGGGGACAGATACGCAGTATTTT. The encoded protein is CSAHPQGLGTDTQYF.

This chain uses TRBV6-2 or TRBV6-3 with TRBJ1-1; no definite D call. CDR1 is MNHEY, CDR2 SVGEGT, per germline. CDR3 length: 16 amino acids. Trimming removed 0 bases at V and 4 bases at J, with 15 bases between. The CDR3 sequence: CASSYSPGDSSTEAFF. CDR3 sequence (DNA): TGTGCCAGCAGTTACTCGCCAGGAGACTCGAGCACTGAAGCTTTCTTT.

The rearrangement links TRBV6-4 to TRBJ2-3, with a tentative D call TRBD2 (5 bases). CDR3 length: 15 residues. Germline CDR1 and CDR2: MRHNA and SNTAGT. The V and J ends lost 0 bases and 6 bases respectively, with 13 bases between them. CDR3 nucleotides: TGTGCCAGCAGTGACTCCCTTCGGGGTGGGGATACGCAGTATTTT. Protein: CASSDSLRGGDTQYF.

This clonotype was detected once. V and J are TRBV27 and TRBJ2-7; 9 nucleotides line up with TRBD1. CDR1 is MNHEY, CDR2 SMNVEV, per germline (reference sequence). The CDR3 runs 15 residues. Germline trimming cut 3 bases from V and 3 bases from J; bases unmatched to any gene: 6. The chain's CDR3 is CASSFSGTGLYEQYF. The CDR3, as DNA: TGTGCCAGCAGTTTTTCCGGGACAGGGCTCTACGAGCAGTACTTC.

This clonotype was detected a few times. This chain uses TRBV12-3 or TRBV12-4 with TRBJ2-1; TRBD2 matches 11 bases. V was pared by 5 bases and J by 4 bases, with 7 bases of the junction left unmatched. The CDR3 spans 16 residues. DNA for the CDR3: TGTGCCAGCAGTCCCAGGGGACTAGCGGCTTACAATGAGCAGTTCTTC. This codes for CASSPRGLAAYNEQFF.

The DNA of the CDR3 is TGTGCCAGCAGCCTACAGGGTAAAGATGAAAAACTGTTTTTT. Translation: CASSLQGKDEKLFF. The rearrangement joins TRBV5-5 to TRBJ1-4, with a tentative D call TRBD1 (6 bases). The CDR3 totals 14 residues. The V end lost 4 bases, the J end lost 6 bases, and 13 bases lay between the germline ends. Germline V CDR1 and CDR2: SGHKS, YYEKEE (reference sequence).

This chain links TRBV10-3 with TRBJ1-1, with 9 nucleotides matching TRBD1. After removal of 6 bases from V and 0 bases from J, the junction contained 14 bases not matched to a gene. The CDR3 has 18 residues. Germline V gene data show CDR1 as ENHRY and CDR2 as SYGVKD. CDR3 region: CAISNIDPGTGMNTEAFF. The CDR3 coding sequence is TGTGCCATCAGCAATATCGACCCCGGGACAGGGATGAACACTGAAGCTTTCTTT.

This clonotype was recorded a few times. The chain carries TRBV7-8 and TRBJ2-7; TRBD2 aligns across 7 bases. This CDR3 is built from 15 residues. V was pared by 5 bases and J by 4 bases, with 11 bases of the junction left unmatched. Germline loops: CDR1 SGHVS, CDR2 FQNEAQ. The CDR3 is CASSPRDYPGYEQYF. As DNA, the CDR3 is TGTGCCAGCAGCCCCCGGGACTACCCTGGGTACGAGCAGTACTTC.

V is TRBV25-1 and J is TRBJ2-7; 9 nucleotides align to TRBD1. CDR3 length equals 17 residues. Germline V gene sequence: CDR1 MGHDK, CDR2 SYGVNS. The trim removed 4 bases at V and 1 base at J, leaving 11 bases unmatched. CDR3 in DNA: TGTGCCAGCAGTGGGGGACAGGGAATCTCATTGTCCTACGAGCAGTACTTC. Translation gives CASSGGQGISLSYEQYF.

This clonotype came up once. The CDR3 reads CASSFGKGAVETQYF. CDR3 bases: TGCGCCAGCAGCTTCGGAAAGGGGGCTGTTGAGACGCAGTATTTT. J is TRBJ2-3 and V is TRBV5-1; 7 bases are shared with TRBD1. The CDR3 extends over 15 amino acids. From germline, CDR1 is SGHRS and CDR2 YFSETQ. The junction had 12 bases not matched to a gene; V was cut back by 2 bases and J by 9 bases.

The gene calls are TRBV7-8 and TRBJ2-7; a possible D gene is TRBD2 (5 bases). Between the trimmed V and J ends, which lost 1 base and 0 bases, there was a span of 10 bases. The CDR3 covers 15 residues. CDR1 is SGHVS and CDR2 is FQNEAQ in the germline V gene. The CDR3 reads CASSLGAESSYEQYV. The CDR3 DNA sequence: TGTGCCAGCAGCTTAGGAGCGGAGAGCTCCTACGAGCAGTACGTC.

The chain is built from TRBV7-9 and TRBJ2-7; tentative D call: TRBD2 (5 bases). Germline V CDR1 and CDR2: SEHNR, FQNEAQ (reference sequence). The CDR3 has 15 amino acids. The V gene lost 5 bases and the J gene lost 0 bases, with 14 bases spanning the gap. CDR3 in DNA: TGTGCCAGCAGCCCACTTATGGACTTCTCCTACGAGCAGTACTTC. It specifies CASSPLMDFSYEQYF.

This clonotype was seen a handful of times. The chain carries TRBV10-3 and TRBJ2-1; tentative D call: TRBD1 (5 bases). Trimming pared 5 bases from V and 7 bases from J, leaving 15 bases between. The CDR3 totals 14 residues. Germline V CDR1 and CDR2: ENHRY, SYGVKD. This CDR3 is CAISSGYERNEQFF. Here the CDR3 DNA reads TGTGCCATCAGTTCAGGGTACGAGAGAAATGAGCAGTTCTTC.

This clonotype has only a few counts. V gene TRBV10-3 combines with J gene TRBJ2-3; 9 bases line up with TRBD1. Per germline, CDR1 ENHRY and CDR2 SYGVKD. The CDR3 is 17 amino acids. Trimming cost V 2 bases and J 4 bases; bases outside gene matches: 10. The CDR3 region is CAISEAIGQGMADTQYF. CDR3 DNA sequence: TGTGCCATCAGTGAGGCTATTGGACAGGGGATGGCAGATACGCAGTATTTT.

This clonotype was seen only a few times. The CDR3 here is CAWSVVDEQFF. CDR3 coding DNA: TGTGCCTGGAGTGTGGTCGATGAGCAGTTCTTC. The V gene is TRBV30, the J gene TRBJ2-1, with unresolved D. The V gene's germline CDR1 is GTSNPN and CDR2 SVGIG (reference sequence). V was trimmed by 0 bases and J by 8 bases, leaving 5 bases between them. The CDR3 totals 11 residues.

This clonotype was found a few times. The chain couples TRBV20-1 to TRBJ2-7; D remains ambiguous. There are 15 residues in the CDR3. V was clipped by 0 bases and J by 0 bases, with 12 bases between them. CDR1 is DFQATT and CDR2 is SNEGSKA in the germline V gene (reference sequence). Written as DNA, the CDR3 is TGCAGTGCTAGAGATCCGGCAGTTCGCTCCTACGAGCAGTACTTC. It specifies CSARDPAVRSYEQYF.

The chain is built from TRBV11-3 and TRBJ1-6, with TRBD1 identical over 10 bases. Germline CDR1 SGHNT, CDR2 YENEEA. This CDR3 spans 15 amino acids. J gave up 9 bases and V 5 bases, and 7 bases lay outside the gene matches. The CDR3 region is CASSGTGTGVSPLHF. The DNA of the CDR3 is TGTGCCAGCAGCGGCACCGGGACAGGGGTTTCACCCCTCCACTTT.

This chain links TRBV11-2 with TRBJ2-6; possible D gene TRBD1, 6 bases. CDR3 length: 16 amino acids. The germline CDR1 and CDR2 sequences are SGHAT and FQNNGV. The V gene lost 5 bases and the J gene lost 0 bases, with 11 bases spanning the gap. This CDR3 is CASSPRGNSGANVLTF. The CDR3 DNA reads TGTGCCAGCAGCCCCAGGGGTAACTCTGGGGCCAACGTCCTGACTTTC. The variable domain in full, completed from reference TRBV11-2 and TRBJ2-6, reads EAGVAQSPRYKIIEKRQSVAFWCNPISGHATLYWYQQILGQGPKLLIQFQNNGVVDDSQLPKDRFSAERLKGVDSTLKIQPAKLEDSAVYLCASSPRGNSGANVLTFGAGSRLTVL.

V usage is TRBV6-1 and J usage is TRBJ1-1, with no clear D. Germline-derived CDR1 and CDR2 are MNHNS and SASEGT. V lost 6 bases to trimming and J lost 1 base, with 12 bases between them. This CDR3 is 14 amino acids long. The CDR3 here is CASRPNGQNTEAFF. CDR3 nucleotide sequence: TGTGCCAGCAGACCCAACGGGCAGAACACTGAAGCTTTCTTT.

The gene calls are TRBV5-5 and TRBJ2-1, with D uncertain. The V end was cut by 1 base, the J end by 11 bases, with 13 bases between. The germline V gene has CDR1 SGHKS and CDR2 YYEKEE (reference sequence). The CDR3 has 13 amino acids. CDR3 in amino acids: CASSLRNKPQQFF. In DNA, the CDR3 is TGTGCCAGCAGCTTGCGTAATAAACCGCAGCAGTTCTTC.